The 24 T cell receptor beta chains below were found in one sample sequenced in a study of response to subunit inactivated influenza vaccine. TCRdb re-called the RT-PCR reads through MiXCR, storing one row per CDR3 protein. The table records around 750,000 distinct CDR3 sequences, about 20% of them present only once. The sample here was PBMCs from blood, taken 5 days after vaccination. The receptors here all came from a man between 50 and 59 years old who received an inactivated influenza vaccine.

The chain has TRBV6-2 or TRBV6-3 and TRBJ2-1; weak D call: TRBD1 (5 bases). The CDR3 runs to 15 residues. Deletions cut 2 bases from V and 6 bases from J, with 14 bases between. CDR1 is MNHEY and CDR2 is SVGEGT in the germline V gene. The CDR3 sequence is CASSYAPTRGNEQFF. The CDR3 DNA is TGTGCCAGCAGTTACGCCCCGACAAGGGGCAATGAGCAGTTCTTC.

The CDR3 bases are TGTGCCAGCAGCCCCCGTCGGGACAGCTACGAGCAGTACTTC. It codes for CASSPRRDSYEQYF. The rearrangement joins TRBV7-2 to TRBJ2-7; 7 bases match TRBD1. J lost 3 bases, V lost 5 bases, and 7 bases had no gene match. Germline V gene lookup returns CDR1 SGHTA and CDR2 FQGNSA. The CDR3 is made up of 14 amino acids.

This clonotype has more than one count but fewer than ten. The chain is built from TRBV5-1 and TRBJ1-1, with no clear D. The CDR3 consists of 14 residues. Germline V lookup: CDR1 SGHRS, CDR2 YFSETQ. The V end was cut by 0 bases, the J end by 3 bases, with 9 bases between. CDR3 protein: CASSLGGMDTEAFF. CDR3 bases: TGCGCCAGCAGCTTGGGAGGGATGGACACTGAAGCTTTCTTT.

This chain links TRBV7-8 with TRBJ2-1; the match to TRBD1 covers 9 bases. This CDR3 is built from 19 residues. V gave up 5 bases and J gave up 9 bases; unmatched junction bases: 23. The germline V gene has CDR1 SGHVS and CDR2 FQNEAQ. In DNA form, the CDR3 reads TGTGCCAGCAGCCCCCTAACACGGGACAGGGATAAGCAGGGGGGTGAGCAGTTCTTC. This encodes CASSPLTRDRDKQGGEQFF.

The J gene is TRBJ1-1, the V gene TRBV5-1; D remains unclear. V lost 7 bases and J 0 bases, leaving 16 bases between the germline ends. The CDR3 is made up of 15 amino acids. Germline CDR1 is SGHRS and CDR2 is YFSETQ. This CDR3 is CASARGLPLNTEAFF. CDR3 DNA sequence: TGCGCCAGCGCAAGAGGTCTGCCCCTGAACACTGAAGCTTTCTTT.

CDR3 coding DNA: TGTGCCAGCAGTTTAACGACAGGGGGCACCTATGGCTACACCTTC. Its translation is CASSLTTGGTYGYTF. This chain joins TRBV12-3 or TRBV12-4 and TRBJ1-2; 10 positions agree with TRBD1. The junction had 4 bases not matched to a gene; V was cut back by 2 bases and J by 4 bases. The CDR3 is 15 amino acids.

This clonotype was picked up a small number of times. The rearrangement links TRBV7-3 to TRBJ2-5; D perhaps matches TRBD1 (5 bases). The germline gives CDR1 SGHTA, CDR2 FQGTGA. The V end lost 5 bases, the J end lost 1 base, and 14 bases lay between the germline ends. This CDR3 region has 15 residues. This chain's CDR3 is CASSPLYGAQETQYF. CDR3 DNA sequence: TGTGCCAGCAGCCCGCTATATGGGGCCCAAGAGACCCAGTACTTC.

The DNA of the CDR3 is TGTGCCAGCAGCAAAACTAGCGGGATGAATAATGAGCAGTTCTTC. It is translated as CASSKTSGMNNEQFF. The rearrangement joins TRBV12-3 or TRBV12-4 to TRBJ2-1; 10 bases line up with TRBD2. The V gene end was trimmed by 6 bases and the J gene end by 7 bases; junction bases not matched to a gene: 9. There are 15 residues in the CDR3.

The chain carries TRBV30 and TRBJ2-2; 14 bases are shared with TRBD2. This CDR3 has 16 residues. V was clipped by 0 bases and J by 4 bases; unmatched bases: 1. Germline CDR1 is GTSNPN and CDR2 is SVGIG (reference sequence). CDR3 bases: TGTGCCTGGAGTGTGACTAGCGGGAGGGCCACCGGGGAGCTGTTTTTT. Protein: CAWSVTSGRATGELFF.

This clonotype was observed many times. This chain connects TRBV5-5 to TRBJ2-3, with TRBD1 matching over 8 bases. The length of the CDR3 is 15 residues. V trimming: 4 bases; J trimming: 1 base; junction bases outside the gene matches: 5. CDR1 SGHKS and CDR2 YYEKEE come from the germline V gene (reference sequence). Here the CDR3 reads CASSTTGVGTDTQYF. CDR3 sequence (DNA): TGTGCCAGCAGCACGACAGGGGTTGGCACAGATACGCAGTATTTT.

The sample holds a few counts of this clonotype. The CDR3 reads CSARDHRSSGEQYF. CDR3 nucleotides: TGCAGTGCTAGAGATCACAGAAGTTCAGGCGAGCAGTACTTC. The J gene is TRBJ2-7, the V gene TRBV20-1; D is undetermined. This CDR3 comprises 14 residues. The germline CDR1 and CDR2 sequences are DFQATT and SNEGSKA (reference sequence). The V end lost 0 bases, the J end lost 6 bases, and 15 bases lay between the germline ends.

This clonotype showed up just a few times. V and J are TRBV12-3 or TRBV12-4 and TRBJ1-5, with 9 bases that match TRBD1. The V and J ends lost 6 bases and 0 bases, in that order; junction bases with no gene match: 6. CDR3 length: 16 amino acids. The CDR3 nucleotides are TGTGCCAGCAGCTTACAGGGGGCGAATAGCAATCAGCCCCAGCATTTT. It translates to CASSLQGANSNQPQHF.

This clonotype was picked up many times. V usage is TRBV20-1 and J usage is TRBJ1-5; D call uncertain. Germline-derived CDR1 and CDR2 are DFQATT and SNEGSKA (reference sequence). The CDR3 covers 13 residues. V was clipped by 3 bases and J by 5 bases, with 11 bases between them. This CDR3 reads CSARQTDHQPQHF. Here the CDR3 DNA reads TGCAGTGCTAGGCAGACGGACCATCAGCCCCAGCATTTT.

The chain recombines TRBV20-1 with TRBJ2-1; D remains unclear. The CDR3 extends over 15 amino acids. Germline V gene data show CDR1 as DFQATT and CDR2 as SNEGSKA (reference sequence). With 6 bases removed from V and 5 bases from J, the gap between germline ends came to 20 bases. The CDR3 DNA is TGCAGTGCCTCCAACCCCGTATTTCGGGACAATGAGCAGTTCTTC. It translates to CSASNPVFRDNEQFF.

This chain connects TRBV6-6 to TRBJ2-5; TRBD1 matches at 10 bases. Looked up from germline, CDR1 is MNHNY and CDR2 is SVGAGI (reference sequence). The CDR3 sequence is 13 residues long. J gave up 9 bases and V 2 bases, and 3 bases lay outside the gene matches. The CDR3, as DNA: TGTGCCAGCAGTTACGGCGGGACAGGGGCCCAGTACTTC. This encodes CASSYGGTGAQYF.

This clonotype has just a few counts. The CDR3 reads CAISLVSRDTQYF. CDR3 nucleotides: TGTGCCATCAGTCTGGTCTCCAGGGATACGCAGTATTTT. This chain uses TRBV10-3 with TRBJ2-3; no clear D gene. Looked up from germline, CDR1 is ENHRY and CDR2 is SYGVKD. The CDR3 loop spans 13 amino acids. V lost 5 bases and J 6 bases, leaving 12 bases between the germline ends.

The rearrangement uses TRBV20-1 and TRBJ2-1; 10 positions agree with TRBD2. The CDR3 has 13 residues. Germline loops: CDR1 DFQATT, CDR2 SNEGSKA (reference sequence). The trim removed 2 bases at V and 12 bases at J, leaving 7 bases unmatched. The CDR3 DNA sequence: TGCAGTGCTAGACAATTAGCGGGAGGTCCGCAGTTCTTC. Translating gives CSARQLAGGPQFF.

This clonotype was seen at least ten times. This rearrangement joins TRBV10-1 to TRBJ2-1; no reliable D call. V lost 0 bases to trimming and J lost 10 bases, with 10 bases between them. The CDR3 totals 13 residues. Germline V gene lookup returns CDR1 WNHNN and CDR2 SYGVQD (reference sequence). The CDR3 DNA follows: TGCGCCAGCAGTGAGTCGTATGTAGGAGAGCAGTTCTTC. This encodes CASSESYVGEQFF.

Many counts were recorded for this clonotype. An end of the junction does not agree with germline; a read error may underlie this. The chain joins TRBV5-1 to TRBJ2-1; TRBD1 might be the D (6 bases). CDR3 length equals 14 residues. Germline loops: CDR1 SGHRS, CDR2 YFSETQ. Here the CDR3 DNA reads TGTGCCAGCAGCGAGGACAGCTCCTACAATGAGCAGTTCTTC. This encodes CASSEDSSYNEQFF.

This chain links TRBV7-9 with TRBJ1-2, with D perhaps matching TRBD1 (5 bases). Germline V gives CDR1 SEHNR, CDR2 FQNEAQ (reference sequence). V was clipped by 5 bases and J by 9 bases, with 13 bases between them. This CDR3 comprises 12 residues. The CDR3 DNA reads TGTGCCAGCAGCGTTTCAGAGGGGAGCTACACCTTC. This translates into CASSVSEGSYTF.

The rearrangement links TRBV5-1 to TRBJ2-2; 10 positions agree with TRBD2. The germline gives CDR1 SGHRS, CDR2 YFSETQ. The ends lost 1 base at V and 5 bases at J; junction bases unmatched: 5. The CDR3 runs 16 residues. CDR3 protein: CASSLPSGSATGELFF. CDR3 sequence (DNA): TGCGCCAGCAGCTTGCCTAGCGGGAGCGCTACCGGGGAGCTGTTTTTT.

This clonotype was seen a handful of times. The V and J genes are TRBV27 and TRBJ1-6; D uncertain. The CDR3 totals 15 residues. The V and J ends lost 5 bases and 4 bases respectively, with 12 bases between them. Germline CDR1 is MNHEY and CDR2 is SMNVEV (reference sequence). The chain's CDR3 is CASSITAYYNSPLHF. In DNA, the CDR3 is TGTGCCAGCAGTATCACGGCCTATTATAATTCACCCCTCCACTTT.

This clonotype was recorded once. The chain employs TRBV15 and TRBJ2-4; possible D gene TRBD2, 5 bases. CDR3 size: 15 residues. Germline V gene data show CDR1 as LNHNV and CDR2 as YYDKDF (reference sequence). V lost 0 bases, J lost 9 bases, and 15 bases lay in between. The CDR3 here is CATSRDPLARAIQYF. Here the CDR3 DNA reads TGTGCCACCAGCAGAGATCCACTTGCGAGGGCCATTCAGTACTTC.

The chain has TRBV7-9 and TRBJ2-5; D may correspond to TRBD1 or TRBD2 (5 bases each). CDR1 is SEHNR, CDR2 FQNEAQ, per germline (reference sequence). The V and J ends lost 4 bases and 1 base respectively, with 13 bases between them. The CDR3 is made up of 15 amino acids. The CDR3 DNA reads TGTGCCAGCAGCTCCATCCGGGACCCCCAAGAGACCCAGTACTTC. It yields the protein CASSSIRDPQETQYF.